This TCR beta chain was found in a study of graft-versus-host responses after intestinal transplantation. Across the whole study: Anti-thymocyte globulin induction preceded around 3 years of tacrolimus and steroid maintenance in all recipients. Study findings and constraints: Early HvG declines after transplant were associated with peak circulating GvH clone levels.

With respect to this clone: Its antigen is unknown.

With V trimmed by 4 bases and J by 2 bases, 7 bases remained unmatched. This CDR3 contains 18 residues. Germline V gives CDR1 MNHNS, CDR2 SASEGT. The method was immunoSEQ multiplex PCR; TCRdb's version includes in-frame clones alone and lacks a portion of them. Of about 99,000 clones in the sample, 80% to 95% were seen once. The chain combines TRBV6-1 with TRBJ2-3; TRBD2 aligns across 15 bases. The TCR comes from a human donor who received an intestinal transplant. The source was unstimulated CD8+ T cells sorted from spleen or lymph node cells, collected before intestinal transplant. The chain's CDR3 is CASSGTSGGATLTDTQYF. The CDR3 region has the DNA TGTGCCAGCAGTGGGACTAGCGGGGGGGCTACTCTCACAGATACGCAGTATTTT.